The table lists the clone carrying this T cell receptor beta chain with a few counts. The data were taken from a study of neoadjuvant anti-PD-1 for oral cavity cancer. As for the study in general: Patients mostly received three to four biweekly nivolumab doses at 3 mg/kg before surgery. Patients without progression received a fourth nivolumab dose around day 43, then surgical resection on days 50-56.

The repertoire was sequenced with immunoSEQ multiplex PCR; TCRdb's copy has only in-frame clones and lacks some. In the table there are about 25,000 clones, less than 35% of which are singletons. CDR1 MGHRA and CDR2 YSYEKL come from the germline V gene. The CDR3 sequence is 14 residues long. V lost 0 bases and J lost 6, with 9 bases in between. As to time point: after neoadjuvant nivolumab, at surgical resection. Patients had newly diagnosed, untreated stage II-IVA oral cavity squamous cell carcinoma. Patients had HPV-negative, locally advanced oral cavity squamous cell carcinoma. This receptor was obtained from a person between 40 and 80 years old with oral cavity squamous cell carcinoma. The J gene is TRBJ1-5, the V gene TRBV4-1; D is ambiguous. The sequenced sample was tumor tissue, obtained after nivolumab (anti-PD-1) treatment. CDR3 nucleotide sequence: TGCGCCAGCAGCCAAGAGGGCCCCCGTCAGCCCCAGCATTTT. Its translation is CASSQEGPRQPQHF.